The next 13 T cell receptor beta chains were all read from a single sample in a study of cytomegalovirus exposure and HLA in healthy donors. The PCR was carried out with 60 Vbeta primers and 13 Jbeta primers. Repertoires were generated with immunoSEQ multiplex PCR, while TCRdb's copy carries only in-frame clones and drops some. The table has about 150,000 clones, over 80% seen once. Sequencing was performed on PBMCs. Receptor source: a boy aged 2 to 10 in good health and CMV-seronegative.

The chain recombines TRBV27 with TRBJ2-7, with 7 nucleotides matching TRBD2. The CDR3 loop spans 13 amino acids. V dropped 5 bases and J dropped 7; count of bases not matched to a gene: 8. Germline CDR1 MNHEY, CDR2 SMNVEV (reference sequence). CDR3 DNA: TGTGCCAGCAGTCCTGCGGGGGAGAGGGAGCAGTACGTC. Amino acids: CASSPAGEREQYV.

The J gene is TRBJ2-1, the V gene TRBV10-3; D possibly corresponds to TRBD1 (6 bases). Between the trimmed V and J ends, which lost 3 bases and 3 bases, there was a span of 9 bases. Germline V CDR1 and CDR2: ENHRY, SYGVKD. CDR3 length: 14 amino acids. CDR3 coding DNA: TGTGCCATCAGTGAAGGGGGATACTACAATGAGCAGTTCTTC. It translates to CAISEGGYYNEQFF.

The chain joins TRBV6-1 to TRBJ1-2, with D uncertain. This CDR3 is 13 amino acids long. The V end lost 2 bases, the J end lost 6 bases, and 10 bases lay between the germline ends. Germline CDR1 reads MNHNS; CDR2 reads SASEGT. Here the CDR3 reads CASSEFSGDGYTF. The CDR3 nucleotides are TGTGCCAGCAGTGAATTTTCCGGGGATGGCTACACCTTC.

The rearrangement links TRBV5-1 to TRBJ2-1, with 9 bases identical to TRBD2. Trimming took 4 bases from V and 9 from J; bases not matched to a gene: 11. Germline loops: CDR1 SGHRS, CDR2 YFSETQ. This CDR3 has 15 amino acids. The CDR3 DNA reads as TGCGCCAGCAGCCCGGACCGCGGGAGGGCCATTGAGCAGTTCTTC. Translated, it gives CASSPDRGRAIEQFF. Full variable domain (outside the CDR3, taken from reference TRBV5-1 and TRBJ2-1): KAGVTQTPRYLIKTRGQQVTLSCSPISGHRSVSWYQQTPGQGLQFLFEYFSETQRNKGNFPGRFSGRQFSNSRSEMNVSTLELGDSALYLCASSPDRGRAIEQFFGPGTRLTVL.

V is TRBV19 and J is TRBJ2-1, with 10 bases matching TRBD2. The CDR3 contains 15 residues. CDR1 is LNHDA and CDR2 is SQIVND in the germline V gene (reference sequence). Losses at the gene ends were 5 bases for V and 6 bases for J; bases not matched to a gene: 7. The CDR3 DNA is TGTGCCAGTAGTGAGACTAGCGGGCCAATCAATGAGCAGTTCTTC. It is translated as CASSETSGPINEQFF. Drawing the rest from reference TRBV19 and TRBJ2-1, the complete variable domain is DGGITQSPKYLFRKEGQNVTLSCEQNLNHDAMYWYRQDPGQGLRLIYYSQIVNDFQKGDIAEGYSVSREKKESFPLTVTSAQKNPTAFYLCASSETSGPINEQFFGPGTRLTVL.

V and J are TRBV5-1 and TRBJ2-1; no clear D gene. This CDR3 is 12 amino acids long. Germline CDR1 SGHRS, CDR2 YFSETQ. The V gene lost 3 bases and the J gene lost 6 bases, with 7 bases spanning the gap. CDR3 bases: TGCGCCAGCAGCTCCCTATCCAATGAGCAGTTCTTC. This encodes CASSSLSNEQFF.

This chain connects TRBV28 to TRBJ2-7; D is possibly TRBD1 (6 bases). CDR3 size: 13 residues. The germline V gene has CDR1 MDHEN and CDR2 SYDVKM. Deletions cut 6 bases from V and 3 bases from J, with 12 bases between. As DNA, the CDR3 is TGTGCCAGCAGGAATACAGGGATCTACGAGCAGTACTTC. It specifies CASRNTGIYEQYF.

The CDR3 here is CASSLNRGDKNIQYF. In DNA, the CDR3 is TGTGCCAGCAGCTTAAACAGGGGTGACAAAAACATTCAGTACTTC. The chain recombines TRBV11-3 with TRBJ2-4; 7 bases agree with TRBD1. The CDR3 extends over 15 amino acids. Germline CDR1 is SGHNT and CDR2 is YENEEA. Trimming at V came to 2 bases and at J to 3 bases, leaving 4 bases not matched to a gene. The entire variable domain, with the rest obtained from reference TRBV11-3 and TRBJ2-4, is as follows: EAGVVQSPRYKIIEKKQPVAFWCNPISGHNTLYWYLQNLGQGPELLIRYENEEAVDDSQLPKDRFSAERLKGVDSTLKIQPAELGDSAVYLCASSLNRGDKNIQYFGAGTRLSVL.

The gene calls are TRBV6-5 and TRBJ1-2, with D uncertain. V was cut by 8 bases and J by 3 bases, with 7 bases left in between. The CDR3 spans 11 residues. Germline V gene data show CDR1 as MNHEY and CDR2 as SVGAGI. The CDR3 DNA reads TGTGCCAGCGTGGCAGACTATGGCTACACCTTC. It yields the protein CASVADYGYTF.

This chain uses TRBV5-1 with TRBJ1-1; TRBD1 is a possible D gene (6 bases). Germline-derived CDR1 and CDR2 are SGHRS and YFSETQ. V was shortened by 1 base and J by 7 bases, with 11 bases between the two germline ends. The CDR3 sequence is 13 residues long. CDR3: CASSLMGQSEAFF. Here the CDR3 DNA reads TGCGCCAGCAGCTTGATGGGACAAAGTGAAGCTTTCTTT.

This clone was seen a few times. The rearrangement links TRBV6-1 to TRBJ2-7; D might be TRBD2 (6 bases). The CDR3 contains 14 residues. The germline gives CDR1 MNHNS, CDR2 SASEGT. Trimming took off 2 bases at V and 2 bases at J, with 10 bases between the two ends. CDR3 sequence reads: CASSELGGTYEQYV. The CDR3 DNA reads as TGTGCCAGCAGTGAATTGGGGGGAACCTACGAGCAGTACGTC.

The chain uses TRBV6-6 and TRBJ2-7; TRBD2 matches at 7 bases. The ends lost 6 bases at V and 5 bases at J; junction bases unmatched: 10. Germline V CDR1 and CDR2: MNHNY, SVGAGI (reference sequence). The CDR3 length is 14 residues. CDR3 residues: CASSPYRLADEQYF. The CDR3 bases are TGTGCCAGCAGCCCCTATCGACTAGCCGACGAGCAGTACTTC.

This chain links TRBV29-1 with TRBJ1-1; D gene unclear. The V end was cut by 4 bases, the J end by 7 bases, with 10 bases between. The CDR3 is 11 amino acids. The germline gives CDR1 SQVTM, CDR2 ANQGSEA. Here the CDR3 DNA reads TGCAGCGTTGTTGGTGCGGTTGAAGCTTTCTTT. Its protein is CSVVGAVEAFF.